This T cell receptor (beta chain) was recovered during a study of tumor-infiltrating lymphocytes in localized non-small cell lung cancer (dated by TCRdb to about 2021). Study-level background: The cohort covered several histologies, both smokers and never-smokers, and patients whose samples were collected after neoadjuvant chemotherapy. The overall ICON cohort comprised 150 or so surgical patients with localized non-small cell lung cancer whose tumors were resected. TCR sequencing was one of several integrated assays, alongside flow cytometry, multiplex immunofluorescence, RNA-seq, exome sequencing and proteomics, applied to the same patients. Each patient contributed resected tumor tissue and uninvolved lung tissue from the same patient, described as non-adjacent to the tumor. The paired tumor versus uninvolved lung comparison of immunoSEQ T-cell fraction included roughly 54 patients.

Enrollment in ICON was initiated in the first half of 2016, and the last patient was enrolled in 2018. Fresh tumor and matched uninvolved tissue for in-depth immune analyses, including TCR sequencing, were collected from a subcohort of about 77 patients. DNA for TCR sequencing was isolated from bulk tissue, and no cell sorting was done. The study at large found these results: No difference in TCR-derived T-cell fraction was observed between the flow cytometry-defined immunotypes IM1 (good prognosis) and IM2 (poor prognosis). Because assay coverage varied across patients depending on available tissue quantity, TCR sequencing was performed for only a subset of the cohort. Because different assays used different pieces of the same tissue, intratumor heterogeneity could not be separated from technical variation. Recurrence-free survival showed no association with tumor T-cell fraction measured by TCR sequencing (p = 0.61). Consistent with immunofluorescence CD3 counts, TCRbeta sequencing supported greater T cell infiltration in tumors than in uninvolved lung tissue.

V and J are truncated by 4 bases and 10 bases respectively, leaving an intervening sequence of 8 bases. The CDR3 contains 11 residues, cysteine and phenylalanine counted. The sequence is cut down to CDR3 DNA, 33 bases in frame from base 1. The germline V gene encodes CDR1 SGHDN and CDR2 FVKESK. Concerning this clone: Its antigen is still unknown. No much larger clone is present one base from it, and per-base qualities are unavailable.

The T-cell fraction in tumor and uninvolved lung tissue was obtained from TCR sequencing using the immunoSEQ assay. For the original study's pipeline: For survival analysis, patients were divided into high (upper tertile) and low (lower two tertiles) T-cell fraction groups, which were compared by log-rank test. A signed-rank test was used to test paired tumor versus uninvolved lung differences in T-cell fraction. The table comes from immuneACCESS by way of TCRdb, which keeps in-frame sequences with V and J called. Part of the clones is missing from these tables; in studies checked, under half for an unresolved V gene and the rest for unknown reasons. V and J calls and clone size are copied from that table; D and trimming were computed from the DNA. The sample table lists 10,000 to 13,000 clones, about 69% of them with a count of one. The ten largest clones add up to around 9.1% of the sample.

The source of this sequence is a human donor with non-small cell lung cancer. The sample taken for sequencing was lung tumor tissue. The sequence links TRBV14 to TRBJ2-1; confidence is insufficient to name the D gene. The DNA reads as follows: TGTGCCAGCAGCCCCGAAAAAGAGCAGTTCTTC. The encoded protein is CASSPEKEQFF.